The sequence of this T cell receptor beta chain was determined in a study of human T cells and chemical hapten exposure. Study background: An approximately 2 cm by approximately 2 cm inner upper arm patch received 2% DPC for sensitization. Study conclusions and caveats: More PT1 expanded TCRs went with higher patch test scores.

Time point defined: patch test 3, about 24 weeks after DPC sensitization. Treatment: therapeutic diphenylcyclopropenone sensitization with weekly scalp DPC. The template was total RNA from unfractionated whole blood. V was cut by 7 bases and J by 0 bases, with 9 bases left in between. The germline gives CDR1 SQVTM, CDR2 ANQGSEA. CDR3 length: 12 amino acids. How the authors handled the data: A per-sample median of around 100,000 TCRs was observed, with a range of 23,224 to 690,600. Using its own MiXCR run on the RACE reads, TCRdb lists one record per CDR3 protein. These V and J calls rely on TCRdb rather than the paper's analysis. The sample has about 120,000 distinct CDR3 sequences; around 10% are singletons. There are many counts of this clonotype. The antigen is unknown.

The gene calls are TRBV29-1 and TRBJ1-1; possible D gene TRBD1, 5 bases. The receptor was derived from a woman in her 50s with alopecia areata. Some clones in this sample may be carry-over from other donors' samples. Sequencing was performed on whole blood, taken in connection with sensitization to the hapten diphenylcyclopropenone (DPC). DNA for the CDR3: TGCAGCGGGGGACGGATGAACACTGAAGCTTTCTTT. Amino acids: CSGGRMNTEAFF.